The 7 T cell receptor beta chains presented below share a single source sample, sequenced in a study of T cell responses to AZD1222 COVID-19 vaccine. Profiling relied on immunoSEQ multiplex PCR, and the TCRdb table lists in-frame clones only, not all of them. The sample contains 90,000 to 150,000 clones, around 90% of which appear only once. Here the sequenced sample was peripheral blood, taken on day 0 of AZD1222 vaccination. Receptor source: an adult in good health.

This chain links TRBV30 with TRBJ2-2; 10 bases map to TRBD1. The CDR3 contains 16 residues. CDR1 and CDR2 from the germline V gene are GTSNPN and SVGIG (reference sequence). V lost 3 bases and J lost 7; bases outside the gene matches: 11. The CDR3 reads CAWRLDRGVKDGELFF. The CDR3, as DNA: TGTGCCTGGAGATTGGACAGGGGGGTAAAGGACGGGGAGCTGTTTTTT.

Comments on this clone: A read error may account for a junction end that differs from germline. The gene calls are TRBV7-7 and TRBJ2-2, with 10 bases identical to TRBD1. This CDR3 has 15 residues. Germline V gene data show CDR1 as SSHAT and CDR2 as FNYEAQ (reference sequence). This CDR3 reads CASSMGTGETGELFF. In DNA, the CDR3 is TGTGCTAGCAGCATGGGGACAGGGGAAACCGGGGAGCTGTTTTTT.

This chain joins TRBV30 and TRBJ1-1; TRBD1 aligns across 7 bases. The ends lost 0 bases at V and 5 bases at J; junction bases unmatched: 3. The CDR3 spans 13 residues. Germline CDR1 and CDR2: GTSNPN and SVGIG (reference sequence). In DNA form, the CDR3 reads TGTGCCTGGAGTGTAGGGGGCAGGACTGAAGCTTTCTTT. Encoded protein: CAWSVGGRTEAFF.

This clone was counted once. This chain links TRBV7-2 with TRBJ1-5; D remains unclear. V shed 5 bases and J shed 2 bases, with 13 bases lying between them. Germline CDR1 reads SGHTA; CDR2 reads FQGNSA. The CDR3 sequence is 15 residues long. CDR3 residues: CASSGLVLRNQPQHF. CDR3 sequence (DNA): TGTGCCAGCAGCGGACTCGTACTGCGCAATCAGCCCCAGCATTTT.

The V and J genes are TRBV6-5 and TRBJ1-4; no reliable D call. Germline V lookup: CDR1 MNHEY, CDR2 SVGAGI. CDR3 size: 14 residues. The V end lost 7 bases, the J end lost 3 bases, and 12 bases lay between the germline ends. Here the CDR3 DNA reads TGTGCCAGCATGCGGGTTTTGGCTAATGAAAAACTGTTTTTT. Its translation: CASMRVLANEKLFF.

The chain recombines TRBV2 with TRBJ1-1, with no clear D. CDR1 SNHLY and CDR2 FYNNEI come from the germline V gene. Trimming took 4 bases from V and 0 from J, leaving 9 bases between them. CDR3 size: 14 residues. The CDR3 nucleotides read TGTGCCAGCAGTGCTACAGTATTGAACACTGAAGCTTTCTTT. Translation gives CASSATVLNTEAFF.

The chain has TRBV30 and TRBJ2-3, with D possibly matching TRBD1 (6 bases). V was clipped by 0 bases and J by 3 bases, with 13 bases between them. CDR1 GTSNPN and CDR2 SVGIG come from the germline V gene (reference sequence). The CDR3 contains 15 residues. CDR3 amino acids: CAWSVLGTLTDTQYF. The CDR3 DNA reads as TGTGCCTGGAGTGTACTTGGGACATTAACAGATACGCAGTATTTT.